This is a list of T cell receptor beta chains from one sample in a study of response to subunit inactivated influenza vaccine. MiXCR, run by TCRdb on the RT-PCR reads, gives a single entry per CDR3 protein. This table has about 540,000 distinct CDR3 sequences, approximately 24% appearing once. The same data also went into a second study, on T cells expressing NK-cell markers.

Sequencing was performed on CD4+ T cells sorted from PBMCs, taken 11 to 12 days after vaccination. The receptors shown here come from a man aged 50-60 years who received an inactivated influenza vaccine. The CDR3 runs from the conserved cysteine through the conserved F or W. A D gene is named only where the DNA matches it firmly. A row's size may be missing; if present it is once, few, many or a size class.

clone size,D gene,V gene,J gene,CDR3 protein,CDR3 DNA
few,TRBD2,TRBV7-2,TRBJ2-7,CASSNLAGVYEQYF,TGTGCCAGCAGCAATCTAGCGGGAGTCTACGAGCAGTACTTC
once,.,TRBV29-1,TRBJ2-5,CSVAQPETQYF,TGCAGCGTTGCACAGCCAGAGACCCAGTACTTC
.,TRBD2,TRBV12-3/TRBV12-4,TRBJ2-5,CASSLERGLAGGETQYF,TGTGCCAGCAGTTTAGAACGGGGACTAGCGGGGGGAGAGACCCAGTACTTC
.,.,TRBV3-1,TRBJ1-5,CARSPGPTQPQHF,TGTGCCAGAAGCCCGGGACCTACTCAGCCCCAGCATTTT
few,TRBD1,TRBV9,TRBJ1-1,CASSVETGGHTEAFF,TGTGCCAGCAGCGTAGAGACAGGGGGTCACACTGAAGCTTTCTTT
.,.,TRBV6-1,TRBJ1-6,CASRRYSWRDNSPLHF,TGTGCCAGCAGGAGGTACAGCTGGAGAGATAATTCACCCCTCCACTTT
.,TRBD1,TRBV5-1,TRBJ2-7,CASSLEGTGSYEQYF,TGCGCCAGCAGCCTTGAGGGGACAGGTTCCTACGAGCAGTACTTC
few,.,TRBV20-1,TRBJ1-1,CSARVPDKGSTEAFF,TGCAGTGCTAGAGTACCAGACAAGGGATCAACTGAAGCTTTCTTT
.,TRBD1,TRBV10-3,TRBJ2-7,CAISGPGQGLYEQYF,TGTGCCATCAGTGGCCCGGGACAGGGGTTGTACGAGCAGTACTTC
few,TRBD1,TRBV20-1,TRBJ1-6,CSAQGQYNSPLHF,TGCAGTGCGCAGGGACAGTATAATTCACCCCTCCACTTT
.,TRBD1,TRBV12-3/TRBV12-4,TRBJ2-7,CASSNPGTGIYEQYF,TGTGCCAGCAGCAACCCCGGGACAGGGATCTACGAGCAGTACTTC
.,.,TRBV19,TRBJ2-2,CASTMEGYTGELFF,TGTGCCAGTACCATGGAAGGATACACCGGGGAGCTGTTTTTT
.,.,TRBV7-8,TRBJ2-7,CASSRNRVRAYEQYF,TGTGCCAGCAGCCGGAACAGGGTCCGAGCCTACGAGCAGTACTTC
.,.,TRBV12-3/TRBV12-4,TRBJ2-6,CASSLVGAAGANVLTF,TGTGCCAGCAGTTTAGTGGGAGCGGCTGGGGCCAACGTCCTGACTTTC
.,.,TRBV18,TRBJ2-1,CASSSGAGRDNEQFF,TGTGCCAGCTCATCCGGGGCCGGACGGGACAATGAGCAGTTCTTC
.,TRBD1,TRBV29-1,TRBJ2-1,CSVSRGLKNEQFF,TGCAGCGTTTCTAGGGGGCTGAAGAATGAGCAGTTCTTC
few,.,TRBV2,TRBJ1-1,CASSEREGLNTEAFF,TGTGCCAGCAGTGAACGGGAAGGGTTGAACACTGAAGCTTTCTTT
few,.,TRBV12-3/TRBV12-4,TRBJ2-2,CASSLQGTVNTGELFF,TGTGCCAGCAGCCTTCAGGGAACCGTAAACACCGGGGAGCTGTTTTTT
many,TRBD1,TRBV18,TRBJ2-7,CASSQGAYEQYF,TGTGCCAGCTCACAGGGGGCGTACGAGCAGTACTTC
.,.,TRBV20-1,TRBJ2-1,CSAPPMQTSENEQFF,TGCAGTGCTCCACCAATGCAGACTAGTGAGAATGAGCAGTTCTTC
.,.,TRBV12-3/TRBV12-4,TRBJ1-4,CASSFYSVGEKLFF,TGTGCCAGCAGTTTCTACAGTGTCGGTGAAAAACTGTTTTTT
many,TRBD1,TRBV4-1,TRBJ1-6,CASSQDKTGLRSSYNSPLHF,TGCGCCAGCAGCCAGGACAAGACAGGGTTAAGGAGCTCCTATAATTCACCCCTCCACTTT
few,TRBD2,TRBV10-1,TRBJ2-1,CASSPRASGNNEQFF,TGCGCCAGCAGTCCCCGGGCTAGCGGGAACAATGAGCAGTTCTTC
few,.,TRBV28,TRBJ2-7,CASSLTRTEQYF,TGTGCCAGCAGTTTGACTAGGACTGAGCAGTACTTC
few,.,TRBV5-1,TRBJ2-5,CASSLVGNEQETQYF,TGCGCCAGCAGCTTAGTCGGGAACGAACAAGAGACCCAGTACTTC
once,.,TRBV10-3,TRBJ1-5,CAISESTLYSNQPQHF,TGTGCCATCAGTGAGTCAACGCTGTATAGCAATCAGCCCCAGCATTTT
few,.,TRBV7-9,TRBJ1-1,CASSLVSGWNTEAFF,TGTGCCAGCAGCTTAGTCTCAGGGTGGAACACTGAAGCTTTCTTT
.,.,TRBV24-1,TRBJ2-1,CATSDRASEGSYNEQFF,TGTGCCACCAGTGATAGGGCTAGCGAGGGGTCCTACAATGAGCAGTTCTTC
many,.,TRBV5-1,TRBJ2-1,CASSQDTNNEQFF,TGCGCCAGCAGCCAGGACACCAACAATGAGCAGTTCTTC
few,TRBD1,TRBV24-1,TRBJ2-1,CATSGVTGGAYNEQFF,TGTGCCACCAGTGGGGTAACAGGGGGCGCCTACAATGAGCAGTTCTTC
many,.,TRBV29-1,TRBJ2-1,CSVGKGFYNEQFF,TGCAGCGTTGGAAAGGGATTTTACAATGAGCAGTTCTTC
few,.,TRBV29-1,TRBJ2-3,CSVTPVSAARDTQYF,TGCAGCGTCACACCAGTATCCGCGGCCCGAGATACGCAGTATTTT
few,.,TRBV20-1,TRBJ2-5,CSARDSLGGETQYF,TGCAGTGCTAGAGATTCACTAGGGGGAGAGACCCAGTACTTC
few,.,TRBV4-1,TRBJ1-2,CASRGGETNYGYTF,TGCGCCTCCCGGGGGGGGGAGACTAACTATGGCTACACCTTC
.,TRBD2,TRBV5-5,TRBJ2-2,CASSGGTSGRTGELFF,TGTGCCAGCAGCGGGGGGACTAGCGGGAGGACCGGGGAGCTGTTTTTT
.,.,TRBV6-4,TRBJ2-3,CASSDFEDTQYF,TGTGCCAGCAGTGACTTTGAAGATACGCAGTATTTT
.,TRBD1,TRBV20-1,TRBJ1-3,CSAETGAGNTIYF,TGCAGTGCGGAGACAGGGGCAGGAAACACCATATATTTT
once,.,TRBV4-3,TRBJ1-4,CASSQKVQRGIF,TGCGCCAGCAGCCAAAAGGTTCAGAGAGGGATTTTT
few,TRBD1,TRBV29-1,TRBJ1-1,CSVGQGITEAFF,TGCAGCGTTGGACAGGGAATTACTGAAGCTTTCTTT
.,TRBD2,TRBV20-1,TRBJ2-5,CSASPPRGGETQYF,TGCAGTGCTTCTCCCCCCCGGGGGGGAGAGACCCAGTACTTC
few,.,TRBV6-1,TRBJ1-6,CASSEGQVQYSPLHF,TGTGCCAGCAGTGAAGGCCAGGTTCAGTATTCACCCCTCCACTTT
.,.,TRBV24-1,TRBJ2-1,CATSDFRRDEQFF,TGTGCCACCAGTGATTTCCGGAGGGATGAGCAGTTCTTC
few,TRBD1,TRBV3-1,TRBJ2-5,CASSQNPTGEETQYF,TGTGCCAGCAGCCAAAATCCGACAGGGGAGGAGACCCAGTACTTC
.,.,TRBV27,TRBJ2-2,CASSLSGMGTGELFF,TGTGCCAGCAGTTTGTCAGGGATGGGTACCGGGGAGCTGTTTTTT
.,.,TRBV7-2,TRBJ2-1,CASSSRRGNEQFF,TGTGCCAGCAGCTCGCGGAGGGGAAATGAGCAGTTCTTC
.,TRBD2,TRBV7-8,TRBJ2-5,CASSLPGTTQETQYF,TGTGCCAGCAGCTTACCTGGGACTACCCAAGAGACCCAGTACTTC
.,TRBD1,TRBV27,TRBJ2-7,CASRFNDRGEQYF,TGTGCCAGCAGATTCAACGACAGGGGCGAGCAGTACTTC
few,.,TRBV11-1,TRBJ2-5,CASSLRLGRETQYF,TGTGCCAGCAGCTTAAGGCTGGGAAGGGAGACCCAGTACTTC
.,.,TRBV5-1,TRBJ1-1,CASSLGQGLNTEAFF,TGCGCCAGCAGCTTGGGCCAGGGTTTGAACACTGAAGCTTTCTTT
.,.,TRBV28,TRBJ2-7,CASSLPLVYEQYF,TGTGCCAGCAGTCTCCCTCTAGTATACGAGCAGTACTTC